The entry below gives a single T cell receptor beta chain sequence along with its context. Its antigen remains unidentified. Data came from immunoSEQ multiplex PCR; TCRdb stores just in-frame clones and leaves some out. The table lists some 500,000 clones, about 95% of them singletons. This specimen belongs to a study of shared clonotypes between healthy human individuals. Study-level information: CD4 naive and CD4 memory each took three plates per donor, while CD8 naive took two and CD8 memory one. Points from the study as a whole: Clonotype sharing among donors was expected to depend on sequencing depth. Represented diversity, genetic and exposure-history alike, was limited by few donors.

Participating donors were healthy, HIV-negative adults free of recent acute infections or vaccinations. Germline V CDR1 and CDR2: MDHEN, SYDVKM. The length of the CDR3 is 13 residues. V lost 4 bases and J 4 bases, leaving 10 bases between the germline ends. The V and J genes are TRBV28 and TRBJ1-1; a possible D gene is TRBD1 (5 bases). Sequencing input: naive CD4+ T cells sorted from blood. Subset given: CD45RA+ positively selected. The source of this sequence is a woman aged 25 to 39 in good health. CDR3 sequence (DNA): TGTGCCAGCAGTTCCAGGGTAGTCACTGAAGCTTTCTTT. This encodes CASSSRVVTEAFF. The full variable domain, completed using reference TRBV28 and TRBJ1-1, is DVKVTQSSRYLVKRTGEKVFLECVQDMDHENMFWYRQDPGLGLRLIYFSYDVKMKEKGDIPEGYSVSREKKERFSLILESASTNQTSMYLCASSSRVVTEAFFGQGTRLTVV.